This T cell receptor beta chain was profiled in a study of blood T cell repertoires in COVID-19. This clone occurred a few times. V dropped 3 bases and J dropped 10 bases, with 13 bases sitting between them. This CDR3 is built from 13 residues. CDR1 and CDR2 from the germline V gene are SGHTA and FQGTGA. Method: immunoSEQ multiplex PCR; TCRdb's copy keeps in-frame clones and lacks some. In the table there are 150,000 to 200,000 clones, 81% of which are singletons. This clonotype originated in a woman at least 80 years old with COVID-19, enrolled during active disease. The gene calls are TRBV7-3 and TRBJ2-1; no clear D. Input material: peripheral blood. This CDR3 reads CASSLVPSSEQFF. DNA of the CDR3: TGTGCCAGCAGCTTGGTCCCTAGTTCGGAGCAGTTCTTC.